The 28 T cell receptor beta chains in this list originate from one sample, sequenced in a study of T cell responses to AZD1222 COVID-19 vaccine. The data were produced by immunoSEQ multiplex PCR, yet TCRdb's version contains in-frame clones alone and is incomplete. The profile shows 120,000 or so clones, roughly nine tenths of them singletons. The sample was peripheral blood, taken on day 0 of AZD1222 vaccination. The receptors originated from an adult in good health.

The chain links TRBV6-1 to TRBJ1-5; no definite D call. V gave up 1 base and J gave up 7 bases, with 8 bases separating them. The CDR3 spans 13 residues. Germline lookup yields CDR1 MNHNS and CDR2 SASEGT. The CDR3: CASSEDGWQPQHF. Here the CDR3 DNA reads TGTGCCAGCAGTGAAGACGGGTGGCAGCCCCAGCATTTT.

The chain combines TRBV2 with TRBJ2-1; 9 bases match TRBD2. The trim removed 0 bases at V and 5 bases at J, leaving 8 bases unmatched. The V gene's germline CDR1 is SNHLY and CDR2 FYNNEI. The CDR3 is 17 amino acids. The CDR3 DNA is TGTGCCAGCAGTGAAGCTGTGGCTAGCGGGATGAACAATGAGCAGTTCTTC. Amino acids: CASSEAVASGMNNEQFF. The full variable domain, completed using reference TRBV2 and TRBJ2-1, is EPEVTQTPSHQVTQMGQEVILRCVPISNHLYFYWYRQILGQKVEFLVSFYNNEISEKSEIFDDQFSVERPDGSNFTLKIRSTKLEDSAMYFCASSEAVASGMNNEQFFGPGTRLTVL.

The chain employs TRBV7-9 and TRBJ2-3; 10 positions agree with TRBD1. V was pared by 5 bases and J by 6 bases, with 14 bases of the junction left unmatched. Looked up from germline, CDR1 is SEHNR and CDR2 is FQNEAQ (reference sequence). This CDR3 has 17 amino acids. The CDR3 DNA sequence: TGTGCCAGCAGCGGTCTTAGCGGACAGGGGGTCCCGGATACGCAGTATTTT. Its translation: CASSGLSGQGVPDTQYF.

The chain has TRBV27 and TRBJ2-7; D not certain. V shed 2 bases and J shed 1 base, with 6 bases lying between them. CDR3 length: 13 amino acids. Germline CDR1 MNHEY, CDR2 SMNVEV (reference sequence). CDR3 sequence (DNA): TGTGCCAGCAGTTTAATTGGGTCCTACGAGCAGTACTTC. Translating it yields CASSLIGSYEQYF.

The CDR3 is CAWRFPGPPSNQPQHF. In DNA, the CDR3 is TGTGCCTGGAGGTTCCCGGGACCGCCAAGCAATCAGCCCCAGCATTTT. This chain joins TRBV30 and TRBJ1-5; D is perhaps TRBD1 (5 bases). CDR1 and CDR2 from the germline V gene are GTSNPN and SVGIG (reference sequence). This CDR3 comprises 16 residues. V was cut by 3 bases and J by 1 base, with 16 bases left in between.

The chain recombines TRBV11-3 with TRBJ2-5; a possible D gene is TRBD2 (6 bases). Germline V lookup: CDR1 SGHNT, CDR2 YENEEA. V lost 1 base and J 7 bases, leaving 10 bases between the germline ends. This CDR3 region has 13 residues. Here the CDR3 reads CASSLAPTRTQYF. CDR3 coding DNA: TGTGCCAGCAGCTTAGCGCCGACTAGGACCCAGTACTTC. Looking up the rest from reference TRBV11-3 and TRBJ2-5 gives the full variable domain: EAGVVQSPRYKIIEKKQPVAFWCNPISGHNTLYWYLQNLGQGPELLIRYENEEAVDDSQLPKDRFSAERLKGVDSTLKIQPAELGDSAVYLCASSLAPTRTQYFGPGTRLLVL.

The DNA for the CDR3 is TGCAGTGCTAGTCCCGTAACAGGGTATGGCTACACCTTC. It translates to CSASPVTGYGYTF. The J gene is TRBJ1-2, the V gene TRBV20-1; D possibly corresponds to TRBD1 (6 bases). V lost 3 bases, J lost 5 bases, and 13 bases lay in between. The CDR3 is 13 amino acids. Per germline, CDR1 DFQATT and CDR2 SNEGSKA (reference sequence).

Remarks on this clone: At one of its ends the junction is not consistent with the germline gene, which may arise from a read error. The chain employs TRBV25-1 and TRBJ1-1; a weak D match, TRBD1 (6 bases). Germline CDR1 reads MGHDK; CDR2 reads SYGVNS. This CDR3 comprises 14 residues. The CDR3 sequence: CASPWGGREKEGGF. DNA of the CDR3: TGTGCCAGCCCTTGGGGCGGCAGGGAAAAGGAAGGGGGATTT.

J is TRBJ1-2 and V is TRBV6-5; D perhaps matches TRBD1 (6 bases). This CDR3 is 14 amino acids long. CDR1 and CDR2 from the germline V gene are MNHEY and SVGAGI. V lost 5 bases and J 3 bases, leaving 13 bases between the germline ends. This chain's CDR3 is CASSPRDTHYGYTF. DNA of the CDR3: TGTGCCAGCAGTCCCCGGGACACCCACTATGGCTACACCTTC.

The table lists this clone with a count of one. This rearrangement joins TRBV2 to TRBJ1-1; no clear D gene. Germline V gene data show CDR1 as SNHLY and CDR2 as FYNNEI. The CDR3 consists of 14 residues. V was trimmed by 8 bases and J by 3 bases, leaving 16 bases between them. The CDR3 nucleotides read TGTGCCAGCCTAGAGTTCCCGGGCCACACTGAAGCTTTCTTT. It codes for CASLEFPGHTEAFF.

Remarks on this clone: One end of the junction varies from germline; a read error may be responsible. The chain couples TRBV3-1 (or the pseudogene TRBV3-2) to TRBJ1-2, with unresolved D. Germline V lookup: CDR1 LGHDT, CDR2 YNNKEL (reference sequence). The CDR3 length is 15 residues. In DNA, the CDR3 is TGTGCCAGCAGCCAATACGTATCTGAGTCCCCTTCCCTCTCCTTC. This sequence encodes CASSQYVSESPSLSF.

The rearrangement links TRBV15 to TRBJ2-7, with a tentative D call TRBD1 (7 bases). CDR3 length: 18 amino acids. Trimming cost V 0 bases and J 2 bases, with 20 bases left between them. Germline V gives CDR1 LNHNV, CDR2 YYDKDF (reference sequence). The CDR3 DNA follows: TGTGCCACCAGCAGAGATTCACTCCTTGGCAGGGGGGCCTACGAGCAGTACTTC. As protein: CATSRDSLLGRGAYEQYF.

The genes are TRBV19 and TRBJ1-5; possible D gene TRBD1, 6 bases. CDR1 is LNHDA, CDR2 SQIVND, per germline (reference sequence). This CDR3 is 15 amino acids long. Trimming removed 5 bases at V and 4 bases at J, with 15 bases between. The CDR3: CASSVTGPGNQPQHF. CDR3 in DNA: TGTGCCAGTAGTGTGACAGGCCCCGGGAATCAGCCCCAGCATTTT.

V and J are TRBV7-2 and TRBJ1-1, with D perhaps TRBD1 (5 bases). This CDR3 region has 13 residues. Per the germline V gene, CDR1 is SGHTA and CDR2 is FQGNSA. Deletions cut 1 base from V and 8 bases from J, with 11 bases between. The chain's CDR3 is CASSLGGGAEAFF. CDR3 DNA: TGTGCCAGCAGCTTAGGGGGCGGTGCAGAAGCTTTCTTT.

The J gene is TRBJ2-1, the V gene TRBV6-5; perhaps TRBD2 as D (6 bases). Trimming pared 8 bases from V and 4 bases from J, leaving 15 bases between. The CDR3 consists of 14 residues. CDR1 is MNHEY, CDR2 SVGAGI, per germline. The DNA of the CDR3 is TGTGCCAGCCGGAGAGGCGGGATATACAATGAGCAGTTCTTC. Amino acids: CASRRGGIYNEQFF.

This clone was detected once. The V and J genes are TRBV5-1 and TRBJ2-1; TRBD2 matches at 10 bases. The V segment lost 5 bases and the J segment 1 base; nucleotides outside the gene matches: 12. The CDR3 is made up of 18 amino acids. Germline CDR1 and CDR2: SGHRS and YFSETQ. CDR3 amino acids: CASRKASGSGGSYNEQFF. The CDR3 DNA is TGCGCCAGCAGGAAGGCTAGCGGGAGTGGAGGGTCCTACAATGAGCAGTTCTTC.

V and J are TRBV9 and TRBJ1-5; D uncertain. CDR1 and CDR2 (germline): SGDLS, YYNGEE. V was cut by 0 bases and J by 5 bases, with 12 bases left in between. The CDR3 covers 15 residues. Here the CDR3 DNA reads TGTGCCAGCAGCGTAGCTGGGCAGGATTATCAGCCCCAGCATTTT. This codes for CASSVAGQDYQPQHF. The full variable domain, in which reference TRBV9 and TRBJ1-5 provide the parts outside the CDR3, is DSGVTQTPKHLITATGQRVTLRCSPRSGDLSVYWYQQSLDQGLQFLIQYYNGEERAKGNILERFSAQQFPDLHSELNLSSLELGDSALYFCASSVAGQDYQPQHFGDGTRLSIL.

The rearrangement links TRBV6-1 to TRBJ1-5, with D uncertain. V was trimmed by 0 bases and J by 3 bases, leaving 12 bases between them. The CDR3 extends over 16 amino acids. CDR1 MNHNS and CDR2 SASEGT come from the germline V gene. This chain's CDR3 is CASSEALWGSNQPQHF. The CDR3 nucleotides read TGTGCCAGCAGTGAAGCGCTTTGGGGTTCCAATCAGCCCCAGCATTTT.

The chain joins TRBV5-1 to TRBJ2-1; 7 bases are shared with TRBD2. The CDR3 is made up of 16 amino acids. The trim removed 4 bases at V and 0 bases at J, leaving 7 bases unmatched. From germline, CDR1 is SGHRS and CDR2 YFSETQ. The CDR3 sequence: CASSLRGESSYNEQFF. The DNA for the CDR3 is TGCGCCAGCAGCCTTCGGGGGGAGAGCTCCTACAATGAGCAGTTCTTC. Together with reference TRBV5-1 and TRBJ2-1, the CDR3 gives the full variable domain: KAGVTQTPRYLIKTRGQQVTLSCSPISGHRSVSWYQQTPGQGLQFLFEYFSETQRNKGNFPGRFSGRQFSNSRSEMNVSTLELGDSALYLCASSLRGESSYNEQFFGPGTRLTVL.

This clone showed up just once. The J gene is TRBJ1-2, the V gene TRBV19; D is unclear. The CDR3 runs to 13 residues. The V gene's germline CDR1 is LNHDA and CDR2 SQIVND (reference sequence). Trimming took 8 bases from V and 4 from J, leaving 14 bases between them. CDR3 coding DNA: TGTGCCAGTCGCCCGGGGTCTCTCTATGGCTACACCTTC. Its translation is CASRPGSLYGYTF.

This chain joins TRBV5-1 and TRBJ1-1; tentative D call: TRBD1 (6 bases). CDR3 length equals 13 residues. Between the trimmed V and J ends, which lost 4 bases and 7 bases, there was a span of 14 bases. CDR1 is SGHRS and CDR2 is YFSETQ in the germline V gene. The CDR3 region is CASSPDRSNEAFF. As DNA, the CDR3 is TGCGCCAGCAGCCCAGACAGGAGCAATGAAGCTTTCTTT.

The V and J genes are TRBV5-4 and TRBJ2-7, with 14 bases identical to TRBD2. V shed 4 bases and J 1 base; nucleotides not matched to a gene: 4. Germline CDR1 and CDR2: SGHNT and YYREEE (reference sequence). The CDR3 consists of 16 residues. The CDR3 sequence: CASSRGLAGVSYEQYF. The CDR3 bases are TGTGCCAGCAGCAGGGGACTAGCGGGAGTTTCCTACGAGCAGTACTTC.

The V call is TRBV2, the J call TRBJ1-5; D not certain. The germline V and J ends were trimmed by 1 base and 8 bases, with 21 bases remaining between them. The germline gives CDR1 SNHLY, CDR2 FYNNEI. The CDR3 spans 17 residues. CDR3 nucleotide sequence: TGTGCCAGCAGTGAAGGGGTCTGGCAGGCGCCCAGGAAGCCCCAGCATTTT. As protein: CASSEGVWQAPRKPQHF.

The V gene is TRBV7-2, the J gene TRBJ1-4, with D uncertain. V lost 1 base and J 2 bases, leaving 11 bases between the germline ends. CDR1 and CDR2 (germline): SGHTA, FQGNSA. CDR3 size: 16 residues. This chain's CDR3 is CASSLEGRRTNEKLFF. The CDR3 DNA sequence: TGTGCCAGCAGCTTAGAAGGGCGGAGGACTAATGAAAAACTGTTTTTT.

This CDR3 is CASSIVATSGSYEQYF. CDR3 nucleotide sequence: TGTGCCAGTAGTATTGTAGCGACTAGCGGGAGCTACGAGCAGTACTTC. The V and J genes are TRBV19 and TRBJ2-7; 12 bases line up with TRBD2. The ends lost 3 bases at V and 3 bases at J; junction bases unmatched: 6. Germline V gene data show CDR1 as LNHDA and CDR2 as SQIVND (reference sequence). The CDR3 consists of 16 residues.

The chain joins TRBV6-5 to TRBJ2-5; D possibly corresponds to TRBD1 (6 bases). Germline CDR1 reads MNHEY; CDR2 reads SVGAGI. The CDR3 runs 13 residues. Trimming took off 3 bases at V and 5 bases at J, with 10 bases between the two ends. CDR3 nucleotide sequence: TGTGCCAGCAGTTATGCAGGGGAGGAGACCCAGTACTTC. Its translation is CASSYAGEETQYF.

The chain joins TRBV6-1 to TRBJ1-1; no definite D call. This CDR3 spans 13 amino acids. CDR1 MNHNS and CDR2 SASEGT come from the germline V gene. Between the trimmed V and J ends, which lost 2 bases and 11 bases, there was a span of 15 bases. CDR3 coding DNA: TGTGCCAGCAGTGAATTCGAGGGCTGGAGGGCTTTCTTT. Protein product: CASSEFEGWRAFF.

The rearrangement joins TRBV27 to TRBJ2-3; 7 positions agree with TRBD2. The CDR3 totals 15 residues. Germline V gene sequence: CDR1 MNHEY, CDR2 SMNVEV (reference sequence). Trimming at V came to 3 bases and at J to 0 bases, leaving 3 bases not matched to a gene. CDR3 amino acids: CASSFGSGSTDTQYF. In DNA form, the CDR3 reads TGTGCCAGCAGTTTCGGTAGCGGGAGCACAGATACGCAGTATTTT.